The entry that follows covers one T cell receptor beta chain sequence. At one boundary the junction diverges from the germline segment, which might be a read error. As for time point: patch test 1, 2 weeks after DPC sensitization. Described treatment: therapeutic diphenylcyclopropenone sensitization with weekly scalp DPC. Via MiXCR, TCRdb re-called the RACE reads, giving one row per CDR3 protein. The sample shows 180,000 or so distinct CDR3 sequences, about a fifth of them seen only once. These data are taken from a study of human T cells and chemical hapten exposure. The germline V gene has CDR1 SGHVS and CDR2 FNYEAQ. The CDR3 has 15 amino acids.

Sequencing was performed on whole blood, taken in connection with sensitization to the hapten diphenylcyclopropenone (DPC). This TCR was recovered from a woman aged 50 to 65 with alopecia areata. Some clones in this sample may be carry-over from other donors' samples. The chain couples TRBV7-6 to TRBJ1-5; maybe TRBD1 (5 bases). As DNA, the CDR3 is TGTGCCAGCTGCTTAGGAGGGGTTTCAGGGCAGCCCCAGCATTTT. This codes for CASCLGGVSGQPQHF. The complete variable domain, with remaining parts taken from reference TRBV7-6 and TRBJ1-5, reads GAGVSQSPRYKVTKRGQDVALRCDPISGHVSLYWYRQALGQGPEFLTYFNYEAQQDKSGLPNDRFSAERPEGSISTLTIQRTEQRDSAMYRCASCLGGVSGQPQHFGDGTRLSIL.